These T cell receptor beta chains were read from a single sample in a study of T cell responses to AZD1222 COVID-19 vaccine. Using immunoSEQ multiplex PCR, the repertoire was profiled, and TCRdb retains in-frame clones only, with some absent. The table lists 100,000 or so clones, 70% to 90% of them singletons. Specimen: peripheral blood, collected on day 0 of AZD1222 vaccination. Receptor source: an adult in good health. Both conserved end residues are part of each CDR3. The D gene is left open where the match is weak. Size tells how often a clone was seen (once, few, many) or the class of an expanded clone, and some rows leave it out.

j_call clone_size d_call v_call cdr3_aa cdr3_nt
TRBJ1-4 - - TRBV29-1 CSFRGGAPEKLFF TGCAGCTTCCGTGGGGGCGCGCCTGAAAAACTGTTTTTT
TRBJ1-1 - - TRBV6-4 CASSVTTGSTEAFF TGTGCCAGCAGCGTAACCACAGGGAGCACTGAAGCTTTCTTT
TRBJ1-5 - - TRBV10-2 CASGRDPSQPQHF TGCGCCAGCGGGAGGGACCCGAGTCAGCCCCAGCATTTT
TRBJ2-7 - - TRBV7-2 CASSLDFSYGISYEQYF TGTGCCAGCAGCTTAGATTTCAGTTACGGGATCTCCTACGAGCAGTACTTC
TRBJ2-7 few TRBD1 TRBV6-5 CASRERGHYEQYF TGTGCCAGCAGGGAGAGGGGGCACTACGAGCAGTACTTC
TRBJ2-7 - TRBD1 TRBV11-2 CASSSNIGGQHYEQYF TGTGCCAGCAGCTCCAATATTGGGGGACAGCACTACGAGCAGTACTTC
TRBJ1-6 - TRBD1 TRBV3-1/TRBV3-2 CASSPYRGEASPLHF TGTGCCAGCAGCCCCTACAGGGGGGAGGCTTCACCCCTCCACTTT
TRBJ2-1 - TRBD2 TRBV5-1 CASSSGTSDYNEQFF TGCGCCAGCAGTTCCGGGACTAGCGACTACAATGAGCAGTTCTTC
TRBJ1-2 - - TRBV3-1/TRBV3-2 CASSEGFIYGYTF TGTGCCAGCAGCGAAGGGTTTATCTATGGCTACACCTTC
TRBJ2-7 - TRBD2 TRBV18 CASSPLSSGSSYEQYF TGTGCCAGCTCACCACTTTCTAGCGGGAGCTCCTACGAGCAGTACTTC
TRBJ2-7 - TRBD1 TRBV7-2 CASSFTGTGAYEQYF TGTGCCAGCAGCTTTACCGGGACAGGGGCGTACGAGCAGTACTTC
TRBJ2-7 - TRBD2 TRBV6-5 CASLAGDSYEQYF TGTGCCAGTCTAGCGGGGGACAGCTACGAGCAGTACTTC
TRBJ2-1 - - TRBV6-5 CASSPRGDEQFF TGTGCCAGCTCCCCTCGAGGGGATGAGCAGTTCTTC
TRBJ2-7 - TRBD2 TRBV27 CASSPISSGRAGEQYF TGTGCCAGCAGTCCCATTAGTAGCGGGAGGGCGGGGGAGCAGTACTTC
TRBJ2-1 once TRBD2 TRBV6-6 CASRPPSGGPGEQFF TGTGCCAGCAGGCCCCCTAGCGGGGGACCCGGTGAGCAGTTCTTC
TRBJ2-3 - TRBD2 TRBV11-2 CASSAGLAGEHTDTQYF TGTGCCAGCAGCGCGGGACTAGCGGGAGAGCACACAGATACGCAGTATTTT
TRBJ1-3 - - TRBV2 CASSTGGTGNTIYF TGTGCCAGCAGTACAGGTGGAACTGGAAACACCATATATTTT
TRBJ1-2 - TRBD1 TRBV28 CASSEGTGVGYGYTF TGTGCCAGCAGTGAAGGGACAGGGGTGGGCTATGGCTACACCTTC
TRBJ1-3 - - TRBV30 CAWSVGANTIYF TGTGCCTGGAGTGTAGGCGCCAACACCATATATTTT
TRBJ2-7 - - TRBV18 CASSPPVHTSSYEQYF TGTGCCAGCTCACCACCGGTTCACACATCTTCCTACGAGCAGTACTTC
TRBJ1-2 - TRBD1 TRBV18 CASSPLPGQDYGYTF TGTGCCAGCTCACCCTTACCGGGACAGGATTATGGCTACACCTTC
TRBJ1-2 - - TRBV5-4 CASSLVAGANYGYTF TGTGCCAGCAGCTTGGTGGCAGGAGCTAACTATGGCTACACCTTC
TRBJ1-2 - - TRBV5-4 CASSLGQGEGYTF TGTGCCAGCAGCTTGGGCCAGGGAGAAGGCTACACCTTC
TRBJ2-1 - TRBD2 TRBV20-1 CSASPLADTYNEQFF TGCAGTGCTAGTCCGCTAGCGGATACCTACAATGAGCAGTTCTTC
TRBJ2-3 - TRBD1 TRBV25-1 CASSDTRQGADTQYF TGTGCCAGCAGTGATACCCGACAGGGGGCAGATACGCAGTATTTT
TRBJ2-1 - - TRBV5-1 CASSLEGQQFF TGCGCCAGCAGCTTGGAGGGGCAGCAGTTCTTC
TRBJ1-5 - - TRBV6-5 CASSARLGQPQHF TGTGCCAGCAGCGCGCGTTTGGGTCAGCCCCAGCATTTT
TRBJ1-6 - TRBD1 TRBV11-2 CASSLLDRGPVSVYSPLHF TGTGCCAGCAGTTTGCTAGACAGGGGTCCCGTATCGGTGTATTCACCCCTCCACTTT
TRBJ1-2 once - TRBV5-1 CASSLGVAETRTYGYTF TGCGCCAGCAGCTTGGGGGTAGCAGAGACCAGAACCTATGGCTACACCTTC
TRBJ2-7 - TRBD2 TRBV7-2 CASSLETGGYEQYF TGTGCCAGCAGCTTAGAAACGGGAGGCTACGAGCAGTACTTC
TRBJ2-1 once TRBD1 TRBV27 CASTRQGNYNEQFF TGTGCCAGCACCCGACAGGGGAACTACAATGAGCAGTTCTTC
TRBJ1-2 - TRBD1 TRBV7-9 CASSPYQGEKDGYTF TGTGCCAGCAGCCCGTACCAGGGGGAGAAGGATGGCTACACCTTC
TRBJ2-3 - TRBD2 TRBV3-1/TRBV3-2 CASSPTSGKSDTQYF TGTGCCAGCAGCCCCACTAGCGGGAAGTCAGATACGCAGTATTTT
TRBJ1-5 - - TRBV6-5 CASSTFQPQHF TGTGCCAGCAGTACCTTTCAGCCCCAGCATTTT
TRBJ1-2 - - TRBV5-4 CASSPTLNYGYTF TGTGCCAGCAGCCCGACTCTTAACTATGGCTACACCTTC
TRBJ1-6 - TRBD1 TRBV18 CASSPGGQGGLLHF TGTGCCAGCTCACCAGGGGGACAGGGGGGACTCCTCCACTTT
TRBJ2-1 - TRBD1 TRBV7-3 CASSPRHRGDNEQFF TGTGCCAGCAGCCCACGACACAGGGGGGACAATGAGCAGTTCTTC
TRBJ2-2 - TRBD1 TRBV7-8 CASSPRYRQGATGELFF TGTGCCAGCAGCCCCAGATACCGACAGGGGGCCACCGGGGAGCTGTTTTTT
TRBJ2-2 - - TRBV19 CASSGRGANTGELFF TGTGCCAGTAGCGGCAGGGGGGCGAACACCGGGGAGCTGTTTTTT
TRBJ1-5 - - TRBV28 CASSRGTPRRHF TGTGCCAGCAGCCGCGGGACGCCCCGACGGCATTTT
TRBJ1-1 once - TRBV10-3 CAISAGRGMNTEAFF TGTGCCATCAGTGCTGGGAGAGGGATGAACACTGAAGCTTTCTTT
TRBJ2-6 - TRBD1 TRBV9 CASSVGQGGSGANVLTF TGTGCCAGCAGCGTAGGACAGGGGGGTTCTGGGGCCAACGTCCTGACTTTC
TRBJ1-2 - - TRBV27 CASRGSSAYGYTF TGTGCCAGCAGGGGGAGCAGTGCATATGGCTACACCTTC
TRBJ1-6 - - TRBV7-3 CASSFGIPNSPLHF TGTGCCAGCAGCTTTGGGATACCTAATTCACCCCTCCACTTT